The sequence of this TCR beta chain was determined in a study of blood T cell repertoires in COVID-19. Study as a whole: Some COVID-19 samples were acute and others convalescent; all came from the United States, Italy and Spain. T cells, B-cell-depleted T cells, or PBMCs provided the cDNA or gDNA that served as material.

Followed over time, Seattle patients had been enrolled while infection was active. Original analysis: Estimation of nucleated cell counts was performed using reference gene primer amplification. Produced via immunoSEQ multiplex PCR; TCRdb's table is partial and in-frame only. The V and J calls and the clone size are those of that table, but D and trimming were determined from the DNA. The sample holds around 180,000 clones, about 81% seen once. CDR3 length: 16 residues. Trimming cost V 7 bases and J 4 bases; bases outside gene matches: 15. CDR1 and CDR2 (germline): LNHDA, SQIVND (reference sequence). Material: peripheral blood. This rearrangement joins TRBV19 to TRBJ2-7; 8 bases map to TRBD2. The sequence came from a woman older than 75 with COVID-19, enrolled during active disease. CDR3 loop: CASTSSTSGSGYEQYF. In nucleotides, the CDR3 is TGTGCCAGTACCTCGTCGACCAGCGGGAGTGGATACGAGCAGTACTTC.